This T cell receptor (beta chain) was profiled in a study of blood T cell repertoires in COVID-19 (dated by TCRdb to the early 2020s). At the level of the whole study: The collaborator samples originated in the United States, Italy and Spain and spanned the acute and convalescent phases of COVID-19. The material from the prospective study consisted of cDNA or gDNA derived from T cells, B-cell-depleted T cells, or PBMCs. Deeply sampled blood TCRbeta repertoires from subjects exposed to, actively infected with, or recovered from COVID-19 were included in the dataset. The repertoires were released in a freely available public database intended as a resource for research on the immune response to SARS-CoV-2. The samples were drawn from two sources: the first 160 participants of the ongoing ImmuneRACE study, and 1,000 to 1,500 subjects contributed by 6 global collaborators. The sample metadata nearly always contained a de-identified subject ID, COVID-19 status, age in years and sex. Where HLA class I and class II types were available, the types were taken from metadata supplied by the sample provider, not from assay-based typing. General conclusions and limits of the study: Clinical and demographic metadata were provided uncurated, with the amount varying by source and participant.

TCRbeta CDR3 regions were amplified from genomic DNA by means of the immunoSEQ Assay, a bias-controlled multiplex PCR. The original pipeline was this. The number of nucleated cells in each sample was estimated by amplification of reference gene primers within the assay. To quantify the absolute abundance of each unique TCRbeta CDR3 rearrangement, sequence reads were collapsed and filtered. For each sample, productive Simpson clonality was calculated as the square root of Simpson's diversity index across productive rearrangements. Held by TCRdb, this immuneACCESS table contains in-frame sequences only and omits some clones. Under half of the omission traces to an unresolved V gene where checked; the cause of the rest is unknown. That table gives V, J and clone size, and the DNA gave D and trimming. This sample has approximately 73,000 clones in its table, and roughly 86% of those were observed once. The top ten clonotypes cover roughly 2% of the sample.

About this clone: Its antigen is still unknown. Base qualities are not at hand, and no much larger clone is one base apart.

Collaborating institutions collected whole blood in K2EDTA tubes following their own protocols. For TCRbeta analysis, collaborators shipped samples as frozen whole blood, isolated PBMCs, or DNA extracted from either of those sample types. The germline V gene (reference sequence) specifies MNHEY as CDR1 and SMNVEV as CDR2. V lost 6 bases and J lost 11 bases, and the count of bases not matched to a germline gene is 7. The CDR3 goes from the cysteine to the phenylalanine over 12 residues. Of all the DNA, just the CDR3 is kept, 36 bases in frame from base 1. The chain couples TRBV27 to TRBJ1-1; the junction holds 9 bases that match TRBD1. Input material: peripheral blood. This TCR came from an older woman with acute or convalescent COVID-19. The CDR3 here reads CASRIQGARAFF. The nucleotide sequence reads TGTGCCAGCAGGATACAGGGGGCGCGGGCTTTCTTT.